This T cell receptor (beta chain) was identified in a study of post-analysis software for immune sequencing data. Every TCR beta cDNA library bore unique molecular identifiers. TCRdb passed the PCR reads through MiXCR, listing each CDR3 protein once. The sample includes more than 500,000 distinct CDR3 sequences, approximately 31% of them seen just once. Per germline, CDR1 SGHRS and CDR2 YFSETQ. The CDR3 runs to 15 residues. Trimming stripped 4 bases from V and 2 bases from J, with 16 bases between. Study findings and constraints: Higher frequency in patients than in controls was seen for roughly five TRBV segments, with TRBV5-6, TRBV5-1 and TRBV20-1 among them. Multiple sclerosis patients showed significantly lower normalized Chao1 diversity than controls did. Samples from a shared batch, those prepared together, strongly co-clustered by F measure.

The sample holds a few counts of this clonotype. Antigen specificity is unknown. One base away lies a much larger clone, so this may be a sequencing read error. The gene calls are TRBV5-1 and TRBJ2-7; D may match TRBD1 or TRBD2 (6 bases each). The sequenced sample consisted of blood. The clonotype comes from a girl aged 2 to 17 with multiple sclerosis. The DNA of the CDR3 is TGCGCCAGCAGCCCGGGGGCAGACTCGACCTACGAGCAGTACTTC. The encoded protein is CASSPGADSTYEQYF.